These 32 T cell receptor beta chains came from one sample sequenced in a study of blood T cells in healthy people across ages. Primers used in a second PCR of about 7 to 12 cycles were a sample-barcoded 5' primer and a J-beta primer mix. TCRdb re-called the 5' RACE reads with MiXCR, one entry per CDR3 protein. The table records some 370,000 distinct CDR3 sequences, roughly half of them present only once. Sequenced material: blood. The receptor set was obtained from a man in his sixties in good health.

Concerning this clonotype: A junction end diverges from the germline sequence, so it may reflect a read error. This chain uses TRBV25-1 with TRBJ1-4; D is unresolved. The CDR3 has 15 residues. CDR1 and CDR2 (germline): MGHDK, SYGVNS. The CDR3 DNA follows: TGTGCTAGCAGTGAAGGAGCAAGGGTTAATGAAAAACTGTTTTTT. Translated: CASSEGARVNEKLFF. The full variable domain, its missing parts supplied by reference TRBV25-1 and TRBJ1-4, is EADIYQTPRYLVIGTGKKITLECSQTMGHDKMYWYQQDPGMELHLIHYSYGVNSTEKGDLSSESTVSRIRTEHFPLTLESARPSHTSQYLCASSEGARVNEKLFFGSGTQLSVL.

This clonotype was seen just once. The chain is built from TRBV29-1 and TRBJ2-1, with D possibly TRBD1 on 6 matching bases. There are 15 residues in the CDR3. Trimming took 5 bases from V and 3 from J, leaving 17 bases between them. Germline V lookup: CDR1 SQVTM, CDR2 ANQGSEA. The DNA for the CDR3 is TGCAGCGTTACCGAGAGGCAGGGGCACTACAATGAGCAGTTCTTC. The encoded protein is CSVTERQGHYNEQFF.

The V gene is TRBV7-8, the J gene TRBJ2-5, with TRBD1 identical over 7 bases. V was clipped by 3 bases and J by 4 bases; unmatched bases: 2. Germline CDR1 is SGHVS and CDR2 is FQNEAQ. The CDR3 runs 13 residues. The CDR3 sequence: CASSFNRGETQYF. The CDR3 DNA sequence: TGTGCCAGCAGCTTTAACAGGGGAGAGACCCAGTACTTC.

The chain is built from TRBV4-2 and TRBJ2-5; 10 nucleotides agree with TRBD2. Germline loops: CDR1 LGHNA, CDR2 YNFKEQ. Germline trimming cut 3 bases from V and 3 bases from J; bases unmatched to any gene: 10. This CDR3 is built from 17 residues. CDR3 bases: TGTGCCAGCAGCCACCTAAAAGAAGGACTAGCGGAAGAGACCCAGTACTTC. Its translation: CASSHLKEGLAEETQYF.

This clonotype was counted only a few times. This chain joins TRBV5-1 and TRBJ2-1; D remains ambiguous. V lost 5 bases, J lost 0 bases, and 15 bases lay in between. The CDR3 is 16 amino acids. Germline V gene lookup returns CDR1 SGHRS and CDR2 YFSETQ. The CDR3 region is CASSRLVQASYNEQFF. CDR3 bases: TGCGCCAGCAGTCGGTTGGTTCAGGCCTCCTACAATGAGCAGTTCTTC. The whole variable domain, filled in from reference TRBV5-1 and TRBJ2-1, reads KAGVTQTPRYLIKTRGQQVTLSCSPISGHRSVSWYQQTPGQGLQFLFEYFSETQRNKGNFPGRFSGRQFSNSRSEMNVSTLELGDSALYLCASSRLVQASYNEQFFGPGTRLTVL.

The V call is TRBV10-3, the J call TRBJ1-5; 9 bases map to TRBD1. Germline lookup yields CDR1 ENHRY and CDR2 SYGVKD. The CDR3 spans 15 residues. V lost 3 bases and J lost 4; bases outside the gene matches: 4. The CDR3 DNA reads TGTGCCATCAGTGATAGGGACAGGGAGAATCAGCCCCAGCATTTT. Translation gives CAISDRDRENQPQHF.

This chain links TRBV10-3 with TRBJ1-2; D may be TRBD1 (5 bases). This CDR3 region has 15 residues. The germline gives CDR1 ENHRY, CDR2 SYGVKD. V was pared by 2 bases and J by 10 bases, with 20 bases between. CDR3 amino acids: CAISELSGTVYYYTF. The CDR3 region has the DNA TGTGCCATCAGTGAGCTATCCGGGACGGTCTACTACTACACCTTC.

Comment on this clonotype: Relative to the germline gene, one junction end is altered; a read error may explain this. The rearrangement joins TRBV5-1 to TRBJ2-7; 7 nucleotides align to TRBD1. CDR1 SGHRS and CDR2 YFSETQ come from the germline V gene. The CDR3 sequence is 11 residues long. The CDR3 reads CTSLDRNEQYF. The CDR3, as DNA: TGCACCAGCCTGGACAGGAACGAGCAGTACTTC.

This clonotype showed up just a few times. The chain employs TRBV6-1 and TRBJ2-4; D is ambiguous. The V gene's germline CDR1 is MNHNS and CDR2 SASEGT. The CDR3 spans 15 residues. The V end lost 3 bases, the J end lost 0 bases, and 9 bases lay between the germline ends. This CDR3 reads CASSDQDGAKNIQYF. The CDR3 nucleotides are TGTGCCAGCAGTGATCAGGACGGAGCCAAAAACATTCAGTACTTC.

For this clonotype: Just one base apart from a much larger clone, this may be a read error. The rearrangement links TRBV4-3 to TRBJ2-7, with 11 bases matching TRBD1. The germline V gene encodes CDR1 LGHNA and CDR2 YSLEER. V was clipped by 4 bases and J by 9 bases; unmatched bases: 11. CDR3 length: 15 amino acids. CDR3 sequence: CASSPHSGTGGGQYF. The CDR3 bases are TGCGCCAGCAGCCCTCACTCCGGGACAGGGGGTGGGCAGTACTTC.

The V and J genes are TRBV13 and TRBJ2-5; 11 nucleotides agree with TRBD1. The assigned J gene may be wrong: the sequence end matches TRBJ2-7 better. The CDR3 contains 16 residues. Looked up from germline, CDR1 is PRHDT and CDR2 is FYEKMQ (reference sequence). The DNA of the CDR3 is TGTGCCAGCAGCTCCTGGGGGACAGGGGGTTCCTACGAGCAGTACTTC. Amino acid sequence: CASSSWGTGGSYEQYF.

In DNA, the CDR3 is TGTGCCAGCAGTGAAGCCGGAACAACTAATGAAAAACTGTTTTTT. Amino acids: CASSEAGTTNEKLFF. The rearrangement links TRBV25-1 to TRBJ1-4, with D unclear. CDR1 is MGHDK and CDR2 is SYGVNS in the germline V gene. The V gene lost 2 bases and the J gene lost 0 bases, with 7 bases spanning the gap. The CDR3 consists of 15 residues. The variable domain in full, with the rest retrieved from reference TRBV25-1 and TRBJ1-4, is EADIYQTPRYLVIGTGKKITLECSQTMGHDKMYWYQQDPGMELHLIHYSYGVNSTEKGDLSSESTVSRIRTEHFPLTLESARPSHTSQYLCASSEAGTTNEKLFFGSGTQLSVL.

The chain uses TRBV5-1 and TRBJ1-1; D remains ambiguous. Germline loops: CDR1 SGHRS, CDR2 YFSETQ. The CDR3 runs to 15 residues. V lost 4 bases, J lost 4 bases, and 17 bases lay in between. The CDR3 region has the DNA TGCGCCAGCAGCCGGACGGAGGGAATGAGCACTGAAGCTTTCTTT. Its translation is CASSRTEGMSTEAFF.

This clonotype appeared a single time. V gene TRBV12-3 or TRBV12-4 combines with J gene TRBJ1-1; no reliable D call. The V and J ends lost 4 bases and 1 base respectively, with 13 bases between them. The CDR3 runs 15 residues. The CDR3 region has the DNA TGTGCCAGCAGTTCGGCCCAGACGAGGAACACTGAAGCTTTCTTT. Its protein is CASSSAQTRNTEAFF.

This clonotype appeared a single time. A read error may account for a junction end that differs from germline. The rearrangement uses TRBV4-2 and TRBJ2-1; D may be TRBD1 or TRBD2 (5 bases each). This CDR3 has 13 amino acids. The V gene's germline CDR1 is LGHNA and CDR2 YNFKEQ. CDR3 region: CASSPRGDNEQFF. CDR3 coding DNA: TGTGCCAGTAGCCCCCGAGGGGACAATGAGCAGTTCTTC.

The chain links TRBV4-3 to TRBJ1-6; D is uncertain. Per germline, CDR1 LGHNA and CDR2 YSLEER. V shed 6 bases and J shed 8 bases, with 11 bases lying between them. The CDR3 runs to 13 residues. CDR3 nucleotide sequence: TGCGCCAGCAGGCATGAAGGTGATTCACCCCTCCACTTT. Protein product: CASRHEGDSPLHF.

This clonotype was counted ten times or more. V usage is TRBV7-2 and J usage is TRBJ1-2; no firm D call. The CDR3 length is 14 residues. In germline, CDR1 is SGHTA, CDR2 FQGNSA. The V end lost 5 bases, the J end lost 1 base, and 11 bases lay between the germline ends. This CDR3 reads CASSPSADNYGYTF. In DNA, the CDR3 is TGTGCCAGCAGCCCCTCGGCTGATAACTATGGCTACACCTTC.

The rearrangement links TRBV6-6 to TRBJ2-2; TRBD1 is a possible D gene (5 bases). Between the trimmed V and J ends, which lost 6 bases and 2 bases, there was a span of 10 bases. This CDR3 spans 14 amino acids. From germline, CDR1 is MNHNY and CDR2 SVGAGI (reference sequence). CDR3 sequence: CASSRQRNTGELFF. The CDR3 DNA sequence: TGTGCCAGCAGCCGACAGAGAAACACCGGGGAGCTGTTTTTT.

The V call is TRBV6-2 or TRBV6-3, the J call TRBJ2-7; no definite D call. V lost 6 bases and J lost 2, with 14 bases in between. Per germline, CDR1 MNHEY and CDR2 SVGEGT. CDR3 length: 14 amino acids. The CDR3 region is CASSIAPFPYEQYF. CDR3 DNA sequence: TGTGCCAGCAGCATAGCCCCTTTTCCCTACGAGCAGTACTTC.

The J gene is TRBJ2-7, the V gene TRBV29-1; D remains ambiguous. CDR3 length: 11 residues. CDR1 is SQVTM, CDR2 ANQGSEA, per germline. Trimming removed 5 bases from V and 3 bases from J, with 8 bases in between. As DNA, the CDR3 is TGCAGCGTTAGGTGGGGCTACGAGCAGTACTTC. It translates to CSVRWGYEQYF.

This clonotype was observed many times. The chain couples TRBV5-1 to TRBJ2-1; 10 positions match TRBD2. The CDR3 runs 17 residues. Germline CDR1 is SGHRS and CDR2 is YFSETQ. V lost 4 bases, J lost 4 bases, and 11 bases stayed unmatched. The CDR3, as DNA: TGCGCCAGCAGCCCAGGCGCCTCTAGCGGGGGTTACAATGAGCAGTTCTTC. This sequence encodes CASSPGASSGGYNEQFF.

This clonotype was found a few times. The chain carries TRBV18 and TRBJ2-2, with a weak D call TRBD2 (5 bases). The V gene lost 0 bases and the J gene lost 4 bases, with 9 bases spanning the gap. The CDR3 totals 15 residues. Looked up from germline, CDR1 is KGHSH and CDR2 is LQKENI. CDR3 DNA: TGTGCCAGCTCACCACCCCGGGGTACCACCGGGGAGCTGTTTTTT. This encodes CASSPPRGTTGELFF.

The V and J genes are TRBV3-1 and TRBJ2-7; D is unresolved. CDR1 is LGHDT and CDR2 is YNNKEL in the germline V gene (reference sequence). V was clipped by 1 base and J by 9 bases, with 16 bases between them. The CDR3 covers 14 residues. In DNA, the CDR3 is TGTGCCAGCAGCCAAGGGCCTCTCTCCTACAGGCAGTACTTC. Protein sequence: CASSQGPLSYRQYF.

J is TRBJ2-1 and V is TRBV2, with 7 positions matching TRBD2. The CDR3 has 15 residues. Trimming cost V 7 bases and J 5 bases; bases outside gene matches: 11. CDR1 and CDR2 from the germline V gene are SNHLY and FYNNEI. The CDR3: CASKLAALENNEQFF. CDR3 DNA sequence: TGTGCCAGCAAGCTAGCGGCCCTAGAAAACAATGAGCAGTTCTTC.

The chain recombines TRBV10-3 with TRBJ1-1; D is perhaps TRBD1 (5 bases). V was shortened by 2 bases and J by 3 bases, with 16 bases between the two germline ends. Germline assignment: CDR1 ENHRY and CDR2 SYGVKD. This CDR3 is built from 16 residues. CDR3 sequence reads: CAISEIDRGRDTEAFF. The CDR3 nucleotides read TGTGCCATCAGTGAGATAGATAGGGGTCGGGACACTGAAGCTTTCTTT.

The J gene is TRBJ2-7, the V gene TRBV10-1, with TRBD2 matching over 12 bases. The CDR3 has 15 amino acids. After removal of 7 bases from V and 4 bases from J, the junction contained 8 bases not matched to a gene. Germline values: CDR1 WNHNN, CDR2 SYGVQD (reference sequence). The CDR3 loop is CASTVRTSGVYEQYF. The CDR3 nucleotides are TGCGCCAGCACCGTTAGGACTAGCGGGGTGTACGAGCAGTACTTC.

CDR3 bases: TGCAGCGCCTGTGACAGGGGGAACACTGAAGCTTTCTTT. It translates to CSACDRGNTEAFF. The chain has TRBV29-1 and TRBJ1-1, with 8 nucleotides matching TRBD1. The V segment lost 7 bases and the J segment 1 base; nucleotides outside the gene matches: 5. CDR1 and CDR2 (germline): SQVTM, ANQGSEA. This CDR3 contains 13 residues.

The rearrangement joins TRBV29-1 to TRBJ2-3; 9 nucleotides align to TRBD2. V gave up 3 bases and J gave up 6 bases; unmatched junction bases: 4. Looked up from germline, CDR1 is SQVTM and CDR2 is ANQGSEA. The CDR3 loop spans 13 amino acids. CDR3 sequence (DNA): TGCAGCGTTGAGGCGGGGGGGCCCGATACGCAGTATTTT. Encoded protein: CSVEAGGPDTQYF.

This sequence joins TRBV7-2 and TRBJ1-5; TRBD1 might be the D (5 bases). Germline V lookup: CDR1 SGHTA, CDR2 FQGNSA. Between the trimmed V and J ends, which lost 5 bases and 7 bases, there was a span of 18 bases. The CDR3 consists of 15 residues. CDR3 in amino acids: CASSLLGGGEQPQHF. The CDR3 DNA sequence: TGTGCCAGCAGCCTCCTCGGGGGAGGAGAACAGCCCCAGCATTTT.

Only one count was recorded for this clonotype. The chain couples TRBV7-9 to TRBJ2-4, with D possibly matching TRBD2 (5 bases). The J call may be incorrect, as the DNA end agrees better with TRBJ2-5. CDR3 length equals 14 residues. Germline V gene lookup returns CDR1 SEHNR and CDR2 FQNEAQ (reference sequence). The CDR3 reads CASSLARAQETQYF. CDR3 sequence (DNA): TGTGCCAGCAGCTTAGCGCGGGCACAAGAGACCCAGTACTTC.

The J gene is TRBJ1-1, the V gene TRBV7-2; D is ambiguous. Germline CDR1 and CDR2: SGHTA and FQGNSA. The CDR3 totals 13 residues. V was cut by 5 bases and J by 2 bases, with 9 bases left in between. The CDR3 DNA reads as TGTGCCAGCAGCATTGGCAGAAACACTGAAGCTTTCTTT. Amino acid sequence: CASSIGRNTEAFF.

The chain recombines TRBV11-2 with TRBJ2-3, with D possibly being TRBD2 (7 bases). Germline lookup yields CDR1 SGHAT and CDR2 FQNNGV. Deletions cut 5 bases from V and 6 bases from J, with 21 bases between. This CDR3 is built from 16 residues. CDR3 bases: TGTGCCAGCAGCCTTGCCCCCGGGGGGCTTATCGATACGCAGTATTTT. Its protein product is CASSLAPGGLIDTQYF. Based on the CDR3 plus reference TRBV11-2 and TRBJ2-3, the full variable domain is EAGVAQSPRYKIIEKRQSVAFWCNPISGHATLYWYQQILGQGPKLLIQFQNNGVVDDSQLPKDRFSAERLKGVDSTLKIQPAKLEDSAVYLCASSLAPGGLIDTQYFGPGTRLTVL.